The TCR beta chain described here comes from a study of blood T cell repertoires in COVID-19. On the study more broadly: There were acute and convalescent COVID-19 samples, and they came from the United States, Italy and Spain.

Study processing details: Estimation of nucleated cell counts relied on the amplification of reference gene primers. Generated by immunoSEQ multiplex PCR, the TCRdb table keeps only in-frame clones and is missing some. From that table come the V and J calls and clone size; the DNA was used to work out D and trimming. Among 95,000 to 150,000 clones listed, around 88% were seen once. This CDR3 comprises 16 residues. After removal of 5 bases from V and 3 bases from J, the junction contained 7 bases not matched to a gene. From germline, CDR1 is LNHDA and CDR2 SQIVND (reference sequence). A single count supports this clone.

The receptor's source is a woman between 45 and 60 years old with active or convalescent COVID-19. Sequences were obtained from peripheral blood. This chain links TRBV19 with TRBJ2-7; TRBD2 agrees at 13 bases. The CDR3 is CASSGLAGDRGYEQYF. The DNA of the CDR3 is TGTGCCAGTAGTGGACTAGCGGGAGATCGGGGCTACGAGCAGTACTTC.